This TCR beta chain was captured by sequencing in a study of shared clonotypes between healthy human individuals. Per the germline V gene, CDR1 is SGHRS and CDR2 is YFSETQ. CDR3 length equals 13 residues. The germline V and J ends were trimmed by 6 bases and 0 bases, with 4 bases remaining between them. Sequencing used immunoSEQ multiplex PCR; TCRdb keeps in-frame clones, though not all of them. This table holds over a million clones, 70% to 80% found once. The chain is built from TRBV5-1 and TRBJ2-6; D unresolved. The source is a young man in good health. Some clones in this sample may be carry-over from other donors' samples. What was sequenced was memory CD4+ T cells from PBMCs. Subset here: CD45RA-negative fraction. This CDR3 reads CASKFSGANVLTF. The CDR3 nucleotides are TGCGCCAGCAAGTTCTCTGGGGCCAACGTCCTGACTTTC.